The sequence of this T cell receptor beta chain was determined in a study of cytomegalovirus exposure and HLA in healthy donors. Overall study results and limits: Reportedly, fewer N-insertions than the approximately 700-donor mean appeared in an Asian-associated ancestry cluster in a later analysis. Rates of TCR association differed by HLA locus in a later analysis, with DRB1 highest and HLA-C lowest.

Primers for the PCR totalled 60 Vbeta and 13 Jbeta. Profiling relied on immunoSEQ multiplex PCR, and the TCRdb table lists in-frame clones only, not all of them. The sample gives roughly 100,000 clones, 77% of which show up once; around 9.6% is in the top ten. Notes on this clone: Its specificity is unknown.

J was trimmed by 0 bases and V by 4 bases; bases with no gene match: 6. The CDR3 totals 16 residues. Germline lookup yields CDR1 LGHNA and CDR2 YNFKEQ. The chain recombines TRBV4-2 with TRBJ2-1; 7 nucleotides match TRBD2. The clonotype comes from a male donor in good health and CMV-seropositive. The sample taken for sequencing was PBMCs. CDR3 nucleotide sequence: TGTGCCAGCAGCCTTATAGGCGGGAGCTCCTACAATGAGCAGTTCTTC. As protein: CASSLIGGSSYNEQFF.